This TCR beta chain originates from a study of cytomegalovirus exposure and HLA in healthy donors. Germline assignment: CDR1 LNHDA and CDR2 SQIVND (reference sequence). The germline V and J ends were trimmed by 8 bases and 1 base, with 11 bases remaining between them. This CDR3 region has 13 residues. It was with 60 Vbeta and 13 Jbeta primers that the PCR ran. Some clones are missing from TCRdb's copy, which holds only in-frame ones; the method was immunoSEQ multiplex PCR. The sample holds some 190,000 clones, about 80% seen once. The sequenced material came from PBMCs. The TCR sequence derives from a woman between 35 and 50 years old in good health and CMV-seronegative. The J gene is TRBJ1-1, the V gene TRBV19; D not certain. Written as DNA, the CDR3 is TGTGCCAGTGGAGACCCGGGGAACACTGAAGCTTTCTTT. Its translation is CASGDPGNTEAFF.